These 18 T cell receptor beta chains were sequenced from one sample in a study of identical twins. TCRdb re-derived calls from the 5' RACE reads in MiXCR, one entry per CDR3 protein. This repertoire shows roughly 490,000 distinct CDR3 sequences, roughly an eighth found once; its top ten account for 0.95% to 1%. The data also belong to a second study, concerning yellow fever vaccine responses in identical twins.

Sequencing was done on a sample of CD4+ T cells sorted from blood. The receptors originated from a woman aged 18-35 years in good health.

The chain couples TRBV15 to TRBJ2-5; D uncertain. The V end was cut by 0 bases, the J end by 6 bases, with 14 bases between. CDR3 length: 15 residues. Germline values: CDR1 LNHNV, CDR2 YYDKDF (reference sequence). The CDR3 nucleotides read TGTGCCACCAGCAGAGATCGAGTGGGATCGAAGACCCAGTACTTC. Encoded protein: CATSRDRVGSKTQYF.

The V gene is TRBV19, the J gene TRBJ2-1; D unclear. The CDR3 runs 11 residues. Germline V gene data show CDR1 as LNHDA and CDR2 as SQIVND (reference sequence). V lost 4 bases and J lost 8, with 6 bases in between. CDR3 sequence reads: CASSTTYEQFF. CDR3 sequence (DNA): TGTGCCAGTAGTACAACTTATGAGCAGTTCTTC. Full variable domain (rest looked up from reference TRBV19 and TRBJ2-1): DGGITQSPKYLFRKEGQNVTLSCEQNLNHDAMYWYRQDPGQGLRLIYYSQIVNDFQKGDIAEGYSVSREKKESFPLTVTSAQKNPTAFYLCASSTTYEQFFGPGTRLTVL.

The chain recombines TRBV5-4 with TRBJ2-7, with unresolved D. Looked up from germline, CDR1 is SGHNT and CDR2 is YYREEE (reference sequence). This CDR3 comprises 14 residues. Trimming removed 1 base at V and 0 bases at J, with 8 bases between. The CDR3 region is CASSLTVSSYEQYF. The CDR3 DNA reads as TGTGCCAGCAGCTTGACGGTAAGCTCCTACGAGCAGTACTTC.

This clonotype showed up many times. The chain combines TRBV12-3 or TRBV12-4 with TRBJ2-7; possibly TRBD2 for D (5 bases). The CDR3 runs to 14 residues. The ends were cut back, 5 bases at V and 2 bases at J, with 13 bases in the middle. This CDR3 reads CASSDTRPPYEQYF. CDR3 sequence (DNA): TGTGCCAGCAGTGATACTAGACCCCCCTACGAGCAGTACTTC.

This clonotype turned up a few times. The chain uses TRBV20-1 and TRBJ2-1; 12 positions match TRBD2. The V gene end was trimmed by 2 bases and the J gene end by 0 bases; junction bases not matched to a gene: 8. The CDR3 sequence is 18 residues long. Germline CDR1 DFQATT, CDR2 SNEGSKA (reference sequence). DNA of the CDR3: TGCAGTGCTAGATCGGGGACTAGCGGGTCAGGCTCCTACAATGAGCAGTTCTTC. It yields the protein CSARSGTSGSGSYNEQFF.

This clonotype was detected a few times. This chain joins TRBV28 and TRBJ2-3, with D possibly matching TRBD2 (6 bases). The CDR3 runs to 16 residues. The V and J ends lost 1 base and 1 base respectively, with 12 bases between them. CDR1 is MDHEN, CDR2 SYDVKM, per germline. CDR3 residues: CASSLSRGTRTDTQYF. For the CDR3, the DNA is TGTGCCAGCAGTTTATCACGCGGGACCCGCACAGATACGCAGTATTTT.

This clonotype was counted between two and nine times. The chain recombines TRBV9 with TRBJ2-5; D is possibly TRBD1 or TRBD2 (5 bases each). This CDR3 contains 15 residues. Trimming cost V 2 bases and J 3 bases, with 14 bases left between them. Germline CDR1 and CDR2: SGDLS and YYNGEE. CDR3 sequence: CASSVSAGREETQYF. For the CDR3, the DNA is TGTGCCAGCAGCGTTTCGGCAGGGCGGGAAGAGACCCAGTACTTC.

This chain joins TRBV7-3 and TRBJ2-1, with 12 bases fitting TRBD2. V shed 5 bases and J 5 bases; nucleotides not matched to a gene: 10. In germline, CDR1 is SGHTA, CDR2 FQGTGA. The CDR3 is 17 residues long. The CDR3 region is CASSRSRLAGADNEQFF. CDR3 DNA: TGTGCCAGCAGCCGATCCAGACTAGCGGGGGCCGACAATGAGCAGTTCTTC.

This clonotype has at least ten counts. The V and J genes are TRBV12-3 or TRBV12-4 and TRBJ2-7, with 11 positions matching TRBD2. The CDR3 covers 14 residues. V trimming: 5 bases; J trimming: 6 bases; junction bases outside the gene matches: 6. The CDR3 DNA follows: TGTGCCAGCAGTCTAAATAGCGGGAGGGCCGAGCAGTACTTC. It encodes CASSLNSGRAEQYF.

J is TRBJ2-3 and V is TRBV7-2; 7 bases agree with TRBD2. The length of the CDR3 is 16 residues. V shed 3 bases and J 0 bases; nucleotides not matched to a gene: 6. Germline CDR1 SGHTA, CDR2 FQGNSA. The CDR3 is CASSLSGKTSTDTQYF. The CDR3 coding sequence is TGTGCCAGCAGCTTGAGCGGGAAAACTAGCACAGATACGCAGTATTTT.

The chain couples TRBV30 to TRBJ2-5, with TRBD2 matching 9 bases. CDR1 and CDR2 (germline): GTSNPN, SVGIG (reference sequence). The CDR3 contains 15 residues. Losses at the gene ends were 5 bases for V and 1 base for J; bases not matched to a gene: 8. Here the CDR3 reads CAWVGLAGPQETQYF. Here the CDR3 DNA reads TGTGCCTGGGTGGGGCTAGCGGGGCCCCAAGAGACCCAGTACTTC.

The chain uses TRBV6-1 and TRBJ2-1; the D gene is possibly TRBD2 (5 bases). This CDR3 region has 13 residues. From germline, CDR1 is MNHNS and CDR2 SASEGT. The V end was cut by 7 bases, the J end by 4 bases, with 11 bases between. The CDR3 loop reads CASKGSAYNEQFF. Here the CDR3 DNA reads TGTGCCAGCAAGGGTAGCGCGTACAATGAGCAGTTCTTC.

This clonotype has a handful of counts. This sequence joins TRBV11-2 and TRBJ1-2; D is unresolved. V lost 5 bases and J 1 base, leaving 8 bases between the germline ends. Germline values: CDR1 SGHAT, CDR2 FQNNGV. This CDR3 contains 13 residues. The CDR3 here is CASSVAVNYGYTF. The DNA for the CDR3 is TGTGCCAGCAGCGTAGCGGTTAACTATGGCTACACCTTC.

This clonotype was recorded a few times. The rearrangement uses TRBV29-1 and TRBJ2-5; D gene unclear. Trimming left V 4 bases short and J 5 bases short, with 14 bases between. Germline-derived CDR1 and CDR2 are SQVTM and ANQGSEA. The CDR3 covers 13 residues. The CDR3 DNA is TGCAGCGTTGTTTTCATCGGTGGGGAGACCCAGTACTTC. This sequence encodes CSVVFIGGETQYF.

The rearrangement uses TRBV30 and TRBJ2-7, with 9 bases identical to TRBD1. This CDR3 spans 15 amino acids. Germline assignment: CDR1 GTSNPN and CDR2 SVGIG (reference sequence). V was pared by 3 bases and J by 3 bases, with 9 bases of the junction left unmatched. The CDR3, as DNA: TGTGCCTGGAGGGAGTGGGGACAGGGCCTCTACGAGCAGTACTTC. It yields the protein CAWREWGQGLYEQYF.

There are many counts of this clonotype. The V call is TRBV20-1, the J call TRBJ2-7, with TRBD1 matching 7 bases. Per the germline V gene, CDR1 is DFQATT and CDR2 is SNEGSKA (reference sequence). The CDR3 sequence is 15 residues long. V lost 0 bases, J lost 2 bases, and 7 bases stayed unmatched. The CDR3 loop is CSARDQKTGTYEQYF. In DNA, the CDR3 is TGCAGTGCTAGAGACCAAAAGACAGGGACCTACGAGCAGTACTTC.

V usage is TRBV5-4 and J usage is TRBJ2-1; D assignment may be TRBD1 or TRBD2 (5 bases each). CDR3 length: 14 amino acids. V was trimmed by 0 bases and J by 5 bases, leaving 9 bases between them. The germline V gene has CDR1 SGHNT and CDR2 YYREEE (reference sequence). The CDR3 protein is CASSLVWGNNEQFF. The CDR3 DNA reads TGTGCCAGCAGCTTGGTATGGGGGAACAATGAGCAGTTCTTC.

This clonotype appeared a few times. This chain links TRBV12-3 or TRBV12-4 with TRBJ2-1, with D tentatively TRBD2 (5 bases). The CDR3 covers 14 residues. V lost 2 bases and J 3 bases, leaving 8 bases between the germline ends. The CDR3 nucleotides are TGTGCCAGCAGTTTATTACTAGACTACAATGAGCAGTTCTTC. This gives the protein CASSLLLDYNEQFF.